One sample yielded the 22 T cell receptor beta chains listed below, sequenced in a study of blood T cell repertoires in COVID-19. Measured with immunoSEQ multiplex PCR; TCRdb has only the in-frame clones, and not every one. The sample consists of about 94,000 clones, about 87% of them appearing once. The specimen sequenced was peripheral blood. The origin of the receptors is a human donor with acute or convalescent COVID-19. The donor label of this sample is uncertain.

This clone was counted a single time. The chain recombines TRBV19 with TRBJ2-5; 12 nucleotides agree with TRBD1. CDR3 length: 16 amino acids. With V trimmed by 2 bases and J by 4 bases, 5 bases remained unmatched. Germline V gene lookup returns CDR1 LNHDA and CDR2 SQIVND (reference sequence). CDR3 sequence reads: CASSIFRDRGRETQYF. CDR3 in DNA: TGTGCCAGTAGTATATTTCGGGACAGGGGGCGAGAGACCCAGTACTTC. The full variable domain, with the rest looked up from reference TRBV19 and TRBJ2-5, is DGGITQSPKYLFRKEGQNVTLSCEQNLNHDAMYWYRQDPGQGLRLIYYSQIVNDFQKGDIAEGYSVSREKKESFPLTVTSAQKNPTAFYLCASSIFRDRGRETQYFGPGTRLLVL.

The rearrangement uses TRBV15 and TRBJ2-7; TRBD1 agrees at 7 bases. Trimming cost V 3 bases and J 4 bases; bases outside gene matches: 9. Germline-derived CDR1 and CDR2 are LNHNV and YYDKDF (reference sequence). This CDR3 is 15 amino acids long. In DNA, the CDR3 is TGTGCCACCAGCAGTTCCGGGACAGTGAATTACGAGCAGTACTTC. It translates to CATSSSGTVNYEQYF.

V usage is TRBV12-5 and J usage is TRBJ1-2; perhaps TRBD1 as D (5 bases). The CDR3 length is 13 residues. Germline V gene data show CDR1 as LGHNT and CDR2 as FRNRAP. V lost 2 bases and J lost 7, with 11 bases in between. CDR3 coding DNA: TGTGCTAGTGGTTTGTGGGGGGTAGGTGGCTACACCTTC. It translates to CASGLWGVGGYTF.

Here the CDR3 DNA reads TGCAGCGTTGAGCAAGGGAGCTCCTACGAGCAGTACTTC. The encoded protein is CSVEQGSSYEQYF. The chain links TRBV29-1 to TRBJ2-7; the D gene is possibly TRBD2 (5 bases). V was clipped by 3 bases and J by 0 bases, with 9 bases between them. The CDR3 spans 13 residues. Germline V lookup: CDR1 SQVTM, CDR2 ANQGSEA.

The chain joins TRBV4-2 to TRBJ1-2; TRBD1 matches at 8 bases. The J segment lost 0 bases and the V segment lost 0 bases, leaving 6 bases of the junction unmatched. Germline CDR1 is LGHNA and CDR2 is YNFKEQ. The CDR3 runs to 17 residues. CDR3 amino acids: CASSQDYGQGTNYGYTF. The CDR3 nucleotides are TGTGCCAGCAGCCAAGACTATGGACAGGGAACTAACTATGGCTACACCTTC.

CDR3 sequence: CASSTRGSTDTQYF. CDR3 DNA: TGTGCCAGCAGTACACGAGGGAGCACAGATACGCAGTATTTT. This rearrangement joins TRBV7-2 to TRBJ2-3, with D tentatively TRBD2 (5 bases). V lost 6 bases and J lost 0, with 10 bases in between. The CDR3 loop spans 14 amino acids. The germline gives CDR1 SGHTA, CDR2 FQGNSA.

This rearrangement joins TRBV2 to TRBJ1-2, with D possibly TRBD1 on 5 matching bases. V was trimmed by 1 base and J by 4 bases, leaving 7 bases between them. This CDR3 is built from 13 residues. CDR1 is SNHLY and CDR2 is FYNNEI in the germline V gene. CDR3 DNA: TGTGCCAGCAGTGAAGGCGGGGGCTATGGCTACACCTTC. Its translation: CASSEGGGYGYTF.

This clone was recorded at least ten times. The chain carries TRBV4-1 and TRBJ1-6, with 7 nucleotides matching TRBD1. Germline-derived CDR1 and CDR2 are MGHRA and YSYEKL. The CDR3 covers 16 residues. The J segment lost 7 bases and the V segment lost 4 bases, leaving 10 bases of the junction unmatched. CDR3 nucleotide sequence: TGCGCCAGCAGCCCCCTTCTGACAGGGAGGAATTCACCCCTCCACTTT. The encoded protein is CASSPLLTGRNSPLHF.

This chain connects TRBV19 to TRBJ2-2; 9 bases match TRBD1. This CDR3 spans 16 amino acids. Trimming took 6 bases from V and 4 from J; bases not matched to a gene: 9. Germline V lookup: CDR1 LNHDA, CDR2 SQIVND (reference sequence). DNA of the CDR3: TGTGCCAGTAGCGCTAGGACAGGGGCCGTCACCGGGGAGCTGTTTTTT. As protein: CASSARTGAVTGELFF.

This sequence joins TRBV6-2 or TRBV6-3 and TRBJ2-1; 10 bases fit TRBD2. Germline loops: CDR1 MNHEY, CDR2 SVGEGT. The CDR3 contains 17 residues. The V and J ends lost 2 bases and 0 bases, in that order; junction bases with no gene match: 4. The CDR3 loop reads CASSYGLAGVSYNEQFF. In DNA form, the CDR3 reads TGTGCCAGCAGTTACGGGCTAGCGGGGGTCTCCTACAATGAGCAGTTCTTC.

J is TRBJ1-1 and V is TRBV28; perhaps TRBD1 as D (6 bases). CDR1 is MDHEN and CDR2 is SYDVKM in the germline V gene. The CDR3 totals 17 residues. V was cut by 6 bases and J by 3 bases, with 23 bases left in between. CDR3 nucleotide sequence: TGTGCCAGCAGCGTTTACGGGACACCGAAAAAGGACACTGAAGCTTTCTTT. Translated, it gives CASSVYGTPKKDTEAFF.

This sequence joins TRBV19 and TRBJ2-7; TRBD1 matches at 9 bases. The V gene end was trimmed by 6 bases and the J gene end by 2 bases; junction bases not matched to a gene: 5. The CDR3 is made up of 14 amino acids. CDR1 LNHDA and CDR2 SQIVND come from the germline V gene (reference sequence). The CDR3: CASRGGTGTYEQYF. For the CDR3, the DNA is TGTGCCAGTAGGGGGGGGACAGGGACCTACGAGCAGTACTTC.

This clone has a single count. The rearrangement joins TRBV29-1 to TRBJ2-7; 10 bases fit TRBD1. Germline CDR1 reads SQVTM; CDR2 reads ANQGSEA. Unmatched junction bases numbered 8, after V lost 6 bases and J lost 3 bases. The CDR3 consists of 14 residues. CDR3 sequence: CSVVGTGDSYEQYF. Here the CDR3 DNA reads TGCAGCGTCGTCGGGACAGGGGATAGCTACGAGCAGTACTTC.

V usage is TRBV21-1 and J usage is TRBJ1-4; TRBD1 is taken as the D call from the table, unchecked against the DNA. TRBV21-1 is classified as a pseudogene. This CDR3 comprises 15 residues. The CDR3 sequence is CASSKVGRGEEKLFF. The CDR3 DNA sequence: TGTGCCAGCAGCAAAGTCGGCAGGGGGGAGGAAAAACTGTTTTTT.

This chain connects TRBV7-3 to TRBJ2-3, with 7 bases that match TRBD2. This CDR3 spans 16 amino acids. From germline, CDR1 is SGHTA and CDR2 FQGTGA. J lost 2 bases, V lost 1 base, and 6 bases had no gene match. The DNA of the CDR3 is TGTGCCAGCAGCTTAAGTCGTCTAGCGGTCACAGATACGCAGTATTTT. Protein product: CASSLSRLAVTDTQYF.

The gene calls are TRBV10-2 and TRBJ1-5; 8 positions match TRBD1. The germline gives CDR1 WSHSY, CDR2 SAAADI. Trimming at V came to 6 bases and at J to 2 bases, leaving 3 bases not matched to a gene. This CDR3 has 14 residues. Written as DNA, the CDR3 is TGCGCCAGCAGCCAGGGACAGGGCAATCAGCCCCAGCATTTT. It specifies CASSQGQGNQPQHF.

This clone appeared once. The chain joins TRBV5-1 to TRBJ2-7; D may be TRBD2 (7 bases). CDR1 and CDR2 from the germline V gene are SGHRS and YFSETQ. The CDR3 spans 15 residues. Deletions cut 3 bases from V and 7 bases from J, with 20 bases between. The CDR3 here is CASSSLEGGAREQYF. The CDR3 DNA is TGCGCCAGCAGCTCATTGGAAGGGGGGGCGAGGGAGCAGTACTTC.

The chain uses TRBV10-3 and TRBJ1-2, with 8 bases identical to TRBD1. Germline trimming cut 6 bases from V and 5 bases from J; bases unmatched to any gene: 5. CDR1 is ENHRY, CDR2 SYGVKD, per germline. This CDR3 has 13 amino acids. The CDR3 loop is CAISGTGLYGYTF. The CDR3 region has the DNA TGTGCCATCAGCGGGACAGGCTTATATGGCTACACCTTC.

In DNA form, the CDR3 reads TGTGCCATCAAGACAGGGGCCGCGCTCTCTGGAAACACCATATATTTT. Translation: CAIKTGAALSGNTIYF. The chain is built from TRBV10-3 and TRBJ1-3; the match to TRBD1 covers 8 bases. Germline CDR1 ENHRY, CDR2 SYGVKD. The CDR3 spans 16 residues. Trimming took 7 bases from V and 0 from J; bases not matched to a gene: 8.

This chain connects TRBV11-3 to TRBJ2-2, with 8 bases identical to TRBD1. The V segment lost 5 bases and the J segment 4 bases; nucleotides outside the gene matches: 6. The length of the CDR3 is 15 residues. Germline values: CDR1 SGHNT, CDR2 YENEEA. CDR3 bases: TGTGCCAGCAGCCCTCGGGACAGGTCCACCGGGGAGCTGTTTTTT. Its translation: CASSPRDRSTGELFF. The entire variable domain, with the rest obtained from reference TRBV11-3 and TRBJ2-2, is as follows: EAGVVQSPRYKIIEKKQPVAFWCNPISGHNTLYWYLQNLGQGPELLIRYENEEAVDDSQLPKDRFSAERLKGVDSTLKIQPAELGDSAVYLCASSPRDRSTGELFFGEGSRLTVL.

The table lists this clone with a few counts. V usage is TRBV7-2 and J usage is TRBJ2-1, with 11 nucleotides matching TRBD2. V was pared by 5 bases and J by 4 bases, with 7 bases of the junction left unmatched. Germline CDR1 and CDR2: SGHTA and FQGNSA. The CDR3 has 16 amino acids. The CDR3 DNA reads TGTGCCAGCAGCCTTGGGACTAGCGGCAAGTACAATGAGCAGTTCTTC. Encoded protein: CASSLGTSGKYNEQFF.

The rearrangement links TRBV6-5 to TRBJ1-1, with unresolved D. Deletions cut 5 bases from V and 1 base from J, with 11 bases between. Germline CDR1 reads MNHEY; CDR2 reads SVGAGI. This CDR3 contains 14 residues. The CDR3 bases are TGTGCCAGCAGTAGATGGCAGGAGAACACTGAAGCTTTCTTT. Translating gives CASSRWQENTEAFF.